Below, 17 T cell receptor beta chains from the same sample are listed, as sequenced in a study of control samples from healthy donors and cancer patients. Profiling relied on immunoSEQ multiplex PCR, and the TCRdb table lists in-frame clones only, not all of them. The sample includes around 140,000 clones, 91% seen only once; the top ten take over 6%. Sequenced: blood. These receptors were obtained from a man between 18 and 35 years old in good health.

The DNA of the CDR3 is TGTGCCAGCAGCCAAGAATGGACAGCCGGGGAGCTGTTTTTT. Translated, it gives CASSQEWTAGELFF. The rearrangement joins TRBV4-2 to TRBJ2-2, with D possibly matching TRBD1 (6 bases). V dropped 0 bases and J dropped 6 bases, with 8 bases sitting between them. The CDR3 loop spans 14 amino acids. Germline loops: CDR1 LGHNA, CDR2 YNFKEQ.

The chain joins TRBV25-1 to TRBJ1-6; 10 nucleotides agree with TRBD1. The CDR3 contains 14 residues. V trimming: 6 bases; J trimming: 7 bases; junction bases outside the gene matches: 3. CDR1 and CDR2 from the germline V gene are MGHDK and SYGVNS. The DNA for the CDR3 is TGTGCCAGCAGAGGGACAGGGGAAAATTCACCCCTCCACTTT. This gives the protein CASRGTGENSPLHF.

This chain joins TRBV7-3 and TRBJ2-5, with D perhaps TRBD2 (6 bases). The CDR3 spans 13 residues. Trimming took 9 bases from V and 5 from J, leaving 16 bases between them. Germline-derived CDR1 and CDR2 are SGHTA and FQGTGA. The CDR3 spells CASAYEAGETQYF. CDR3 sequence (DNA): TGTGCCAGTGCGTACGAGGCGGGGGAGACCCAGTACTTC.

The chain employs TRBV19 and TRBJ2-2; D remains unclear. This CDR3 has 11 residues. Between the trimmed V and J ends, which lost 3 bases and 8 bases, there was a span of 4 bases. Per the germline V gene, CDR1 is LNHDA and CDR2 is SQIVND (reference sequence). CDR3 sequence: CASSILGELFF. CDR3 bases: TGTGCCAGTAGTATTCTGGGGGAGCTGTTTTTT.

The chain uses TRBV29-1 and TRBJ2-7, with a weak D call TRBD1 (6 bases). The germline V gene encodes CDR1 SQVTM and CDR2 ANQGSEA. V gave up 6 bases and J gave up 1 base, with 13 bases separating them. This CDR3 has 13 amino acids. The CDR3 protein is CSVAAGDSYEQYF. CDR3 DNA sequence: TGCAGCGTAGCTGCAGGGGATTCCTACGAGCAGTACTTC.

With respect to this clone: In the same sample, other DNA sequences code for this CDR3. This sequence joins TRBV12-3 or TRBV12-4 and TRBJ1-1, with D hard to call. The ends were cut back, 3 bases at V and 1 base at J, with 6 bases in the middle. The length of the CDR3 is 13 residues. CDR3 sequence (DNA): TGTGCCAGCAGTTTGGTCAGGAACACTGAAGCTTTCTTT. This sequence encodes CASSLVRNTEAFF.

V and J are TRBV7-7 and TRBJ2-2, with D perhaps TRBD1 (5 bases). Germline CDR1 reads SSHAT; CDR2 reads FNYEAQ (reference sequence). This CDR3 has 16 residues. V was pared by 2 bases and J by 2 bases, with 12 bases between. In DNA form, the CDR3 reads TGTGCCAGCAGCTTATCGTCACAGGCCAACACCGGGGAGCTGTTTTTT. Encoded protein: CASSLSSQANTGELFF.

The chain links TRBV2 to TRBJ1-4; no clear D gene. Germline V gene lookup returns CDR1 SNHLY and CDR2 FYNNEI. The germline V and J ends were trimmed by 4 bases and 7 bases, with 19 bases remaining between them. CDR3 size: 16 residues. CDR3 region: CASSVGLGQRGEKLFF. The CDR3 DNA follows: TGTGCCAGCAGTGTGGGGTTAGGCCAACGAGGTGAAAAACTGTTTTTT.

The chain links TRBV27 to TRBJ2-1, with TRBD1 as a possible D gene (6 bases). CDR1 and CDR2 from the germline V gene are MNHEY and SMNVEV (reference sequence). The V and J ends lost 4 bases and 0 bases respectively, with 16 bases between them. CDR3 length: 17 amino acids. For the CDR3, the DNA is TGTGCCAGCAGTTCTCACAGGGATTTACGCTCCTACAATGAGCAGTTCTTC. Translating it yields CASSSHRDLRSYNEQFF.

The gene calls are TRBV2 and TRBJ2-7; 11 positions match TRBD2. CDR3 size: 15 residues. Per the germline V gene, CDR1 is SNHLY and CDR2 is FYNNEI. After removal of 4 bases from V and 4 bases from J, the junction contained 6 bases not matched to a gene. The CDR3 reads CASSGLAGGGYEQYF. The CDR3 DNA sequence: TGTGCCAGCAGTGGTCTAGCGGGGGGTGGTTACGAGCAGTACTTC.

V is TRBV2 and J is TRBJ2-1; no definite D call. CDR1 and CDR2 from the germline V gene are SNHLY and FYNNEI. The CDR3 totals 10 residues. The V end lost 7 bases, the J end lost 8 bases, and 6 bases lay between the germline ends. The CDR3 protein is CASMGYEQFF. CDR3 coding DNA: TGTGCCAGCATGGGGTATGAGCAGTTCTTC.

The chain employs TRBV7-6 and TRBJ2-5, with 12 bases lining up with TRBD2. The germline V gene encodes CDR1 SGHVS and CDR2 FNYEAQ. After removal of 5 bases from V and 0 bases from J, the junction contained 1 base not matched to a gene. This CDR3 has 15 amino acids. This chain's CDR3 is CASSRLAGDQETQYF. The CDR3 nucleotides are TGTGCCAGCAGCAGACTAGCGGGGGACCAAGAGACCCAGTACTTC.

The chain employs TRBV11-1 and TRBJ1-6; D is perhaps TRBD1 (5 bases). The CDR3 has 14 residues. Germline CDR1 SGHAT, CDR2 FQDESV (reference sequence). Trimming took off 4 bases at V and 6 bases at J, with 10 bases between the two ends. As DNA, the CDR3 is TGTGCCAGCAGCTCGTCAGGGATTAATTCACCCCTCCACTTT. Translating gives CASSSSGINSPLHF.

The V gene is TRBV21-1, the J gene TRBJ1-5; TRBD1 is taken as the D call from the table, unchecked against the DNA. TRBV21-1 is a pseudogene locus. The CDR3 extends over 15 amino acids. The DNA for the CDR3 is TGTGCCATCCAGGAATTTTTGACCTTCAATCAGCCCCAGCATTTT. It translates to CAIQEFLTFNQPQHF.

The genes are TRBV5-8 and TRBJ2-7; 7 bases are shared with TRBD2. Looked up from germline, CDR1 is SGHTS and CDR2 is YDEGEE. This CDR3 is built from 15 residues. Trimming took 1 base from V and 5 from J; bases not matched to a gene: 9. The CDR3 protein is CASSLLSGGTHEQYF. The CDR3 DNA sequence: TGTGCCAGCAGCTTGTTATCGGGAGGAACCCACGAGCAGTACTTC. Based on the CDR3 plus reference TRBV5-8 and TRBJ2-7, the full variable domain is EAGVTQSPTHLIKTRGQQATLRCSPISGHTSVYWYQQALGLGLQFLLWYDEGEERNRGNFPPRFSGRQFPNYSSELNVNALELEDSALYLCASSLLSGGTHEQYFGPGTRLTVT.

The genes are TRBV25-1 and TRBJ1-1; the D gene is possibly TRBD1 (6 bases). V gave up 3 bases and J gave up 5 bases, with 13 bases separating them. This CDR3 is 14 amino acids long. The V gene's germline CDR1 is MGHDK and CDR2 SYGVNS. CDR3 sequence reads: CASSDLGTKTEAFF. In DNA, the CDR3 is TGTGCCAGCAGTGATCTGGGGACAAAAACTGAAGCTTTCTTT.

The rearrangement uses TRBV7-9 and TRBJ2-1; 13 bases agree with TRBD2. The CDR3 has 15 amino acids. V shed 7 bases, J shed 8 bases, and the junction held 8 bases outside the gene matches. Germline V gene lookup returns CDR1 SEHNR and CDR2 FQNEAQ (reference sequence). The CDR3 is CASTRGLAGQDEQFF. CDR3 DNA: TGTGCCAGCACTAGGGGACTAGCGGGGCAAGATGAGCAGTTCTTC. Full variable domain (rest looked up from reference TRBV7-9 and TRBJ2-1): DTGVSQNPRHKITKRGQNVTFRCDPISEHNRLYWYRQTLGQGPEFLTYFQNEAQLEKSRLLSDRFSAERPKGSFSTLEIQRTEQGDSAMYLCASTRGLAGQDEQFFGPGTRLTVL.